These 30 T cell receptor beta chains were all obtained from the same sample, sequenced in a study of T cell responses to AZD1222 COVID-19 vaccine. Data came from immunoSEQ multiplex PCR; TCRdb stores just in-frame clones and leaves some out. The table lists some 120,000 clones, roughly 88% of them singletons. The specimen was peripheral blood, collected on day 0 of MenACWY control vaccination. These receptors all stem from an adult in good health.

The rearrangement uses TRBV6-5 and TRBJ2-7; no clear D. V was trimmed by 2 bases and J by 2 bases, leaving 10 bases between them. Germline V gives CDR1 MNHEY, CDR2 SVGAGI. There are 14 residues in the CDR3. The CDR3 sequence is CASSYAPDPYEQYF. The DNA of the CDR3 is TGTGCCAGCAGTTACGCGCCCGATCCCTACGAGCAGTACTTC.

By frequency in the sample, this clone is medium-sized (0.01 to 0.1%). The chain is built from TRBV2 and TRBJ1-1; 8 positions agree with TRBD1. The CDR3 extends over 11 amino acids. Germline CDR1 reads SNHLY; CDR2 reads FYNNEI. J was trimmed by 8 bases and V by 7 bases; bases with no gene match: 3. This CDR3 reads CASIGDREAFF. CDR3 nucleotides: TGTGCCAGCATTGGGGACAGGGAAGCTTTCTTT.

The genes are TRBV6-5 and TRBJ1-6; D may be TRBD1 (5 bases). This CDR3 is 12 amino acids long. V shed 6 bases and J shed 9 bases, with 9 bases lying between them. In germline, CDR1 is MNHEY, CDR2 SVGAGI. The CDR3 DNA is TGTGCCAGCAGCGACAGAATTTCACCCCTCCACTTT. Its protein is CASSDRISPLHF.

The V gene is TRBV11-2, the J gene TRBJ2-7, with 9 bases fitting TRBD1. V lost 3 bases, J lost 0 bases, and 6 bases stayed unmatched. The CDR3 loop spans 16 amino acids. CDR1 and CDR2 (germline): SGHAT, FQNNGV. This CDR3 reads CASSFPGQGFSYEQYF. The CDR3 DNA reads TGTGCCAGCAGCTTCCCGGGACAGGGATTCTCCTACGAGCAGTACTTC.

The gene calls are TRBV5-1 and TRBJ1-1, with a possible D match to TRBD1 (6 bases). V gave up 4 bases and J gave up 5 bases, with 15 bases separating them. The CDR3 length is 14 residues. Germline V gene lookup returns CDR1 SGHRS and CDR2 YFSETQ. The CDR3 sequence is CASSDQGMETEAFF. For the CDR3, the DNA is TGCGCCAGCAGCGATCAGGGGATGGAGACTGAAGCTTTCTTT.

This chain connects TRBV11-2 to TRBJ1-2; D remains ambiguous. In germline, CDR1 is SGHAT, CDR2 FQNNGV. The CDR3 totals 18 residues. V was shortened by 5 bases and J by 8 bases, with 30 bases between the two germline ends. CDR3 sequence (DNA): TGTGCCAGCAGCACCCCGTCGGGATCCTCCTCGCGAATTTTGGGCTACACCTTC. It translates to CASSTPSGSSSRILGYTF.

The chain recombines TRBV19 with TRBJ1-2, with D tentatively TRBD1 (5 bases). Germline V CDR1 and CDR2: LNHDA, SQIVND (reference sequence). The CDR3 extends over 18 amino acids. V gave up 3 bases and J gave up 3 bases, with 23 bases separating them. CDR3 protein: CASSILGTGTVGYYGYTF. In DNA form, the CDR3 reads TGTGCCAGTAGTATTCTCGGTACAGGAACTGTAGGATACTATGGCTACACCTTC. The complete variable domain, with remaining parts taken from reference TRBV19 and TRBJ1-2, reads DGGITQSPKYLFRKEGQNVTLSCEQNLNHDAMYWYRQDPGQGLRLIYYSQIVNDFQKGDIAEGYSVSREKKESFPLTVTSAQKNPTAFYLCASSILGTGTVGYYGYTFGSGTRLTVV.

The gene calls are TRBV11-3 and TRBJ2-1; maybe TRBD2 (5 bases). Germline CDR1 is SGHNT and CDR2 is YENEEA. The CDR3 spans 13 residues. Trimming left V 0 bases short and J 8 bases short, with 8 bases between. Here the CDR3 reads CASSLEGSDEQFF. The CDR3 coding sequence is TGTGCCAGCAGCTTAGAGGGGAGTGATGAGCAGTTCTTC.

The chain combines TRBV24-1 with TRBJ1-2; no reliable D call. The V and J ends lost 4 bases and 2 bases respectively, with 4 bases between them. The CDR3 loop spans 12 amino acids. Germline V gives CDR1 KGHDR, CDR2 SFDVKD. CDR3 nucleotides: TGTGCCACCAGTGAAGCGAACTATGGCTACACCTTC. It encodes CATSEANYGYTF.

The chain couples TRBV6-2 or TRBV6-3 to TRBJ1-6, with 8 bases lining up with TRBD1. Germline CDR1 and CDR2: MNHEY and SVGEGT. This CDR3 has 13 amino acids. Trimming cost V 2 bases and J 10 bases; bases outside gene matches: 1. As DNA, the CDR3 is TGTGCCAGCAGTTACGGGACAGGATCACCCCTCCACTTT. Amino acids: CASSYGTGSPLHF.

This chain uses TRBV5-5 with TRBJ1-1, with D uncertain. Germline values: CDR1 SGHKS, CDR2 YYEKEE (reference sequence). Trimming removed 6 bases from V and 0 bases from J, with 9 bases in between. The CDR3 has 13 amino acids. The CDR3, as DNA: TGTGCCAGCACGTCGGGCCTGAACACTGAAGCTTTCTTT. Translation: CASTSGLNTEAFF.

This clone has more than one count but fewer than ten. The J gene is TRBJ1-1, the V gene TRBV7-2; TRBD1 might be the D (5 bases). Trimming took off 3 bases at V and 3 bases at J, with 14 bases between the two ends. The CDR3 runs 15 residues. The germline V gene encodes CDR1 SGHTA and CDR2 FQGNSA. The CDR3 bases are TGTGCCAGCAGCTTTACAACAGGAGGACACACTGAAGCTTTCTTT. The encoded protein is CASSFTTGGHTEAFF.

The V call is TRBV21-1, the J call TRBJ2-7; the D call of TRBD1 is as the table states it, not checked on the DNA. TRBV21-1 is a recognized pseudogene. The CDR3 sequence is 17 residues long. The CDR3 loop is CASSKWPAQDSRYEQYF. CDR3 DNA sequence: TGTGCCAGCAGCAAATGGCCAGCTCAGGACAGTCGCTACGAGCAGTACTTC.

V usage is TRBV6-6 and J usage is TRBJ2-7; perhaps TRBD1 as D (5 bases). This CDR3 is 16 amino acids long. Trimming pared 2 bases from V and 0 bases from J, leaving 14 bases between. Germline V gene data show CDR1 as MNHNY and CDR2 as SVGAGI (reference sequence). The CDR3 loop reads CASSYTPTASSYEQYF. CDR3 bases: TGTGCCAGCAGTTACACCCCGACAGCCTCCTCCTACGAGCAGTACTTC.

The chain has TRBV15 and TRBJ2-1; D is undetermined. Germline loops: CDR1 LNHNV, CDR2 YYDKDF (reference sequence). The CDR3 loop spans 14 amino acids. V was shortened by 0 bases and J by 10 bases, with 13 bases between the two germline ends. The CDR3, as DNA: TGTGCCACCAGCAGAGATTTGGTTTTTGGGGAGCAGTTCTTC. It yields the protein CATSRDLVFGEQFF.

A few counts support this clone. V is TRBV3-1 (or the pseudogene TRBV3-2) and J is TRBJ2-5; D unresolved. V gave up 5 bases and J gave up 2 bases, with 15 bases separating them. Germline V gene sequence: CDR1 LGHDT, CDR2 YNNKEL (reference sequence). This CDR3 region has 15 residues. The CDR3, as DNA: TGTGCCAGCAGCTTCCCGTCGGCGGTACAAGAGACCCAGTACTTC. Amino acid sequence: CASSFPSAVQETQYF.

The V and J genes are TRBV2 and TRBJ1-3; a possible D gene is TRBD1 (5 bases). The germline V gene has CDR1 SNHLY and CDR2 FYNNEI. V lost 4 bases to trimming and J lost 4 bases, with 11 bases between them. The CDR3 length is 14 residues. Here the CDR3 reads CASSAGSMGNTIYF. As DNA, the CDR3 is TGTGCCAGCAGTGCAGGGAGTATGGGAAACACCATATATTTT.

The chain links TRBV27 to TRBJ2-7; maybe TRBD2 (6 bases). The CDR3 length is 15 residues. Germline lookup yields CDR1 MNHEY and CDR2 SMNVEV (reference sequence). The V gene lost 8 bases and the J gene lost 0 bases, with 17 bases spanning the gap. The CDR3, as DNA: TGTGCCAGCGGTACCCCAGGGAGGACCTCCTACGAGCAGTACTTC. The encoded protein is CASGTPGRTSYEQYF.

Here the CDR3 reads CASSQGGPYAQHF. As DNA, the CDR3 is TGTGCCAGCAGCCAAGGGGGCCCCTATGCCCAGCATTTT. The chain uses TRBV16 and TRBJ1-5; tentatively, D is TRBD1 (6 bases). V dropped 2 bases and J dropped 11 bases, with 13 bases sitting between them. From germline, CDR1 is KGHSY and CDR2 FQNENV. This CDR3 is 13 amino acids long.

This chain joins TRBV10-1 and TRBJ2-3; maybe TRBD1 (6 bases). Germline values: CDR1 WNHNN, CDR2 SYGVQD (reference sequence). This CDR3 has 14 residues. Trimming pared 8 bases from V and 0 bases from J, leaving 12 bases between. The CDR3 here is CASGVGHSTDTQYF. The CDR3 DNA reads as TGCGCCAGCGGCGTGGGACATAGCACAGATACGCAGTATTTT.

The chain recombines TRBV2 with TRBJ1-2, with unresolved D. Germline V gene data show CDR1 as SNHLY and CDR2 as FYNNEI. The CDR3 totals 15 residues. Trimming took 2 bases from V and 1 from J, leaving 11 bases between them. CDR3 coding DNA: TGTGCCAGCAGTGAAATGAGGCCAGTTAACTATGGCTACACCTTC. Translation gives CASSEMRPVNYGYTF.

The rearrangement joins TRBV27 to TRBJ1-1; D is ambiguous. CDR3 size: 14 residues. V was trimmed by 2 bases and J by 1 base, leaving 8 bases between them. CDR1 and CDR2 (germline): MNHEY, SMNVEV (reference sequence). CDR3 DNA sequence: TGTGCCAGCAGTTTAAGGTTGGGGAACACTGAAGCTTTCTTT. This encodes CASSLRLGNTEAFF.

This chain connects TRBV19 to TRBJ1-1; D is ambiguous. Germline V gene sequence: CDR1 LNHDA, CDR2 SQIVND (reference sequence). The V end lost 6 bases, the J end lost 0 bases, and 11 bases lay between the germline ends. The CDR3 extends over 14 amino acids. The CDR3 region is CASRKSSLNTEAFF. CDR3 bases: TGTGCCAGTAGAAAGAGCTCCCTGAACACTGAAGCTTTCTTT.

Worth noting for this clone: The sample carries other DNA sequences with the same CDR3. The chain has TRBV20-1 and TRBJ1-2; tentative D call: TRBD1 (6 bases). V lost 5 bases, J lost 3 bases, and 7 bases lay in between. The CDR3 consists of 11 residues. The germline gives CDR1 DFQATT, CDR2 SNEGSKA (reference sequence). In DNA form, the CDR3 reads TGCAGTGCTCGACAGGACTATGGCTACACCTTC. This translates into CSARQDYGYTF.

This clone was recorded only once. V gene TRBV24-1 combines with J gene TRBJ1-2; D not resolved. V gave up 5 bases and J gave up 8 bases, with 14 bases separating them. The length of the CDR3 is 13 residues. From germline, CDR1 is KGHDR and CDR2 SFDVKD. The CDR3 spells CATSAQGWSGYTF. The CDR3 region has the DNA TGTGCCACCAGTGCCCAAGGGTGGTCGGGCTACACCTTC.

V is TRBV28 and J is TRBJ1-6; D uncertain. Germline V gene data show CDR1 as MDHEN and CDR2 as SYDVKM. The CDR3 runs 13 residues. Trimming took 10 bases from V and 9 from J, leaving 16 bases between them. The CDR3 is CATKVRPSSPLHF. The CDR3 nucleotides read TGTGCCACCAAGGTTCGTCCAAGTTCACCCCTCCACTTT.

This chain connects TRBV6-6 to TRBJ2-3; 7 bases fit TRBD1. Germline CDR1 reads MNHNY; CDR2 reads SVGAGI (reference sequence). CDR3 size: 15 residues. V was clipped by 3 bases and J by 3 bases; unmatched bases: 6. CDR3 loop: CASSYPGQRTDTQYF. CDR3 in DNA: TGTGCCAGCAGTTATCCGGGACAGAGGACAGATACGCAGTATTTT.

J is TRBJ1-2 and V is TRBV11-2; a weak D match, TRBD1 (5 bases). The CDR3 is 17 amino acids. The ends were cut back, 5 bases at V and 0 bases at J, with 19 bases in the middle. Germline V gene data show CDR1 as SGHAT and CDR2 as FQNNGV. In DNA, the CDR3 is TGTGCCAGCAGCCCTGGGGAGGGGATAATAGCTAACTATGGCTACACCTTC. Protein product: CASSPGEGIIANYGYTF.

The rearrangement links TRBV2 to TRBJ1-1; possibly TRBD1 for D (5 bases). CDR1 SNHLY and CDR2 FYNNEI come from the germline V gene. Trimming removed 6 bases at V and 5 bases at J, with 10 bases between. The CDR3 is 12 residues long. The CDR3 protein is CASRGDRTEAFF. CDR3 sequence (DNA): TGTGCCAGCAGAGGGGATCGGACTGAAGCTTTCTTT.

The CDR3 DNA follows: TGCGCCAGCAGCCAAGAAAGGGTTCAGGATACGCAGTATTTT. It codes for CASSQERVQDTQYF. The chain is built from TRBV4-1 and TRBJ2-3; D is undetermined. V dropped 0 bases and J dropped 6 bases, with 10 bases sitting between them. The CDR3 is 14 residues long. Germline-derived CDR1 and CDR2 are MGHRA and YSYEKL.